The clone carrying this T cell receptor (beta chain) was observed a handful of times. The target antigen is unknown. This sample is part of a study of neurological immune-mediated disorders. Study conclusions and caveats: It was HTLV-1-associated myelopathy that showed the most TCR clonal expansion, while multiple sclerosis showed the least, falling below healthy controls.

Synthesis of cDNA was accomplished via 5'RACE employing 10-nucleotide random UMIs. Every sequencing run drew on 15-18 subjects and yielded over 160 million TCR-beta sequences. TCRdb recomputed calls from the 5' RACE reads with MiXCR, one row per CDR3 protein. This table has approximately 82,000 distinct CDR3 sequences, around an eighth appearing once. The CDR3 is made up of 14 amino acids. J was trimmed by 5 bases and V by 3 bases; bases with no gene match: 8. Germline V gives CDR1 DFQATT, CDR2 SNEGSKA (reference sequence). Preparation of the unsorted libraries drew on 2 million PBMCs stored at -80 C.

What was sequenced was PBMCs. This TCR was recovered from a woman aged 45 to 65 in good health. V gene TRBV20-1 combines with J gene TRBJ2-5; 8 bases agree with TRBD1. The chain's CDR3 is CSASPRGRRETQYF. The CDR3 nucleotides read TGCAGTGCTAGCCCCAGGGGGCGCCGGGAGACCCAGTACTTC.